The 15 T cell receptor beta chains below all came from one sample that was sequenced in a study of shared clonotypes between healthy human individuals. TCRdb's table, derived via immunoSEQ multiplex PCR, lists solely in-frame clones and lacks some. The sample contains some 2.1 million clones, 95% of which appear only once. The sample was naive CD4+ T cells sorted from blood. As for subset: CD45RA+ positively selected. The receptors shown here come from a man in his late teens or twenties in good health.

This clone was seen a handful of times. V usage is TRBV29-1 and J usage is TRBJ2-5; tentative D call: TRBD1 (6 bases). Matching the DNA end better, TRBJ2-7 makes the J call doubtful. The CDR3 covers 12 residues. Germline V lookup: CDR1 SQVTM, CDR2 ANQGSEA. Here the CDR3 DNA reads TGCAGCGTTGGAAACAGGGACTACGAGCAGTACTTC. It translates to CSVGNRDYEQYF.

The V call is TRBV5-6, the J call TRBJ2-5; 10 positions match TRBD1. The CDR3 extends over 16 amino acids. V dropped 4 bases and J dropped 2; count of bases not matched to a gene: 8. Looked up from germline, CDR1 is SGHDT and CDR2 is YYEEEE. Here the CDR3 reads CASSLRQGARQETQYF. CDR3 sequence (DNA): TGTGCCAGCAGCCTACGACAGGGGGCGCGACAAGAGACCCAGTACTTC.

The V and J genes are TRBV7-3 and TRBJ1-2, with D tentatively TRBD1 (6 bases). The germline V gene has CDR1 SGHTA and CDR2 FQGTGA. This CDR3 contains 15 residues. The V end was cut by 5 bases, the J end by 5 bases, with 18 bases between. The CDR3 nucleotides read TGTGCCAGCAGCCCCCGGACAGCAGCCCCATATGGCTACACCTTC. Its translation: CASSPRTAAPYGYTF.

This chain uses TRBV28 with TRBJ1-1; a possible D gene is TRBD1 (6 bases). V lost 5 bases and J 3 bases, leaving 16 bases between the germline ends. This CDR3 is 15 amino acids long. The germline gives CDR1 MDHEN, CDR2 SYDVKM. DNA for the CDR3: TGTGCCAGCAGTCCTCGAGAGGGGGTATACACTGAAGCTTTCTTT. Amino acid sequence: CASSPREGVYTEAFF.

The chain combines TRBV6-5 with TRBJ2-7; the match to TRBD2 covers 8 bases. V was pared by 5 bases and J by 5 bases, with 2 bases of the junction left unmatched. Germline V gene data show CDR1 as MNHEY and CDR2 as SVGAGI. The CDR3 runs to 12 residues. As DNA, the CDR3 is TGTGCCAGCAGTCGCGGGAGGCACGAGCAGTACTTC. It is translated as CASSRGRHEQYF.

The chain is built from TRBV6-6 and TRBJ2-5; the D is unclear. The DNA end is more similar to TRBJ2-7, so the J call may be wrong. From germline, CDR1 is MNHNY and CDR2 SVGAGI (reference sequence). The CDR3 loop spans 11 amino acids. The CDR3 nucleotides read TGTGCCAGCAGTGACGGGTACGAGCAGTACTTC. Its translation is CASSDGYEQYF.

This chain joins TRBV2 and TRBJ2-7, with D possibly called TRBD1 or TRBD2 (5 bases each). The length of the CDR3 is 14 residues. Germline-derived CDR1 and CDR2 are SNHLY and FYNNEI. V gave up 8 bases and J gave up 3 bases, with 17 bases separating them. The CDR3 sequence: CASSYLDSGYEQYF. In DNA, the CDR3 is TGTGCCAGCTCCTATCTCGACAGCGGCTACGAGCAGTACTTC. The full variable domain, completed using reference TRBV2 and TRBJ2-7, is EPEVTQTPSHQVTQMGQEVILRCVPISNHLYFYWYRQILGQKVEFLVSFYNNEISEKSEIFDDQFSVERPDGSNFTLKIRSTKLEDSAMYFCASSYLDSGYEQYFGPGTRLTVT.

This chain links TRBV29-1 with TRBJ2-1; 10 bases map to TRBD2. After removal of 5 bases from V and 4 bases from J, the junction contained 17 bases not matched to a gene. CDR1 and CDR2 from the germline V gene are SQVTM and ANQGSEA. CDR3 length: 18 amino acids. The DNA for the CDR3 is TGCAGCGTTTCTTCTCTCCCACTAGTAGCGGGAGGTTACAATGAGCAGTTCTTC. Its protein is CSVSSLPLVAGGYNEQFF.

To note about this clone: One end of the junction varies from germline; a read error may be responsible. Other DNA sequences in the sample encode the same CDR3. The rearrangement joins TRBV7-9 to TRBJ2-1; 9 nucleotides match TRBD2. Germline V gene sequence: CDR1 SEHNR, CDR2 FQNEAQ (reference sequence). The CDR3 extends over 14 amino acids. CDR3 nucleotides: TGTGCCAGCAGTTTAGCGGGAGCGAACAATGAGCAGTTCTTC. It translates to CASSLAGANNEQFF.

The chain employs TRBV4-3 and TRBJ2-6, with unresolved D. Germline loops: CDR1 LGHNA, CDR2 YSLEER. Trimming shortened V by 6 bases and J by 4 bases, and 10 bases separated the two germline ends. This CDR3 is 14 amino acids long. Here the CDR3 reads CASRPTTGANVLTF. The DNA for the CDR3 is TGCGCCAGCAGACCGACGACAGGGGCCAACGTCCTGACTTTC.

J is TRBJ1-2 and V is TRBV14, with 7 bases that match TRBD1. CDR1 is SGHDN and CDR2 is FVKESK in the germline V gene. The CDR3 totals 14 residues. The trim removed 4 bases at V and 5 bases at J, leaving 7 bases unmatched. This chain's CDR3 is CASSLKGQKYGYTF. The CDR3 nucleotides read TGTGCCAGCAGCCTGAAGGGACAGAAGTATGGCTACACCTTC.

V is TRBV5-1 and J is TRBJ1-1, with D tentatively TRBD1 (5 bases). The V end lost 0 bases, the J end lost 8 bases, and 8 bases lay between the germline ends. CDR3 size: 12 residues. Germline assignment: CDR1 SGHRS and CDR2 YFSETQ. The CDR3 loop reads CASSLAGREAFF. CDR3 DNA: TGCGCCAGCAGCTTGGCAGGGCGGGAAGCTTTCTTT. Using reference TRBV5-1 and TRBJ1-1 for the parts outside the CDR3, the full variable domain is KAGVTQTPRYLIKTRGQQVTLSCSPISGHRSVSWYQQTPGQGLQFLFEYFSETQRNKGNFPGRFSGRQFSNSRSEMNVSTLELGDSALYLCASSLAGREAFFGQGTRLTVV.

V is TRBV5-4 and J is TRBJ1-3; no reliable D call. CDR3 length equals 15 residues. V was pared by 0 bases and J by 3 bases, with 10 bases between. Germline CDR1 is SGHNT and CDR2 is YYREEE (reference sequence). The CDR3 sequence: CASSLEGWIGNTIYF. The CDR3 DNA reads TGTGCCAGCAGCTTGGAAGGTTGGATTGGAAACACCATATATTTT.

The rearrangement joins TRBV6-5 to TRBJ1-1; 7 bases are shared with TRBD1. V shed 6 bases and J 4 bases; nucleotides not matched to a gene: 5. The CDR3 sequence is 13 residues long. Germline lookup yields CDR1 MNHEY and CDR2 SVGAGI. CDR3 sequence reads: CASRATGATEAFF. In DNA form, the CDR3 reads TGTGCCAGCAGGGCCACAGGGGCCACTGAAGCTTTCTTT.

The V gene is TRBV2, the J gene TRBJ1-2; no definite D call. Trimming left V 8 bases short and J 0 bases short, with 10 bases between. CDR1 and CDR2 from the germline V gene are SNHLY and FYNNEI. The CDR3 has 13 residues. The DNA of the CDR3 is TGTGCCAGCGGCACGGTAGCTAACTATGGCTACACCTTC. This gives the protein CASGTVANYGYTF.